This paragraph reports one T cell receptor beta chain. The antigen remains unidentified. Germline-derived CDR1 and CDR2 are SGHRS and YFSETQ. The length of the CDR3 is 14 residues. Unmatched junction bases numbered 8, after V lost 5 bases and J lost 3 bases. Study-wide points: Tumor memory CD4+ T cell TCR gene usage was found to cluster with blood and lymph node memory CD4+ cells and with lymph node naive CD4+ cells. The larger cohort examined one V-J beta rearrangement, not whole repertoires.

Semi-nested PCR with Nested Universal Primer A followed constant-region reverse priming of full-length variable regions. A single record per CDR3 protein comes from TCRdb applying MiXCR to the 5' RACE reads. Of 60,000 to 65,000 distinct CDR3 sequences in the sample, about 20% were seen once. Memory CD4+ cells were defined as CD4+CD45RO+CD25-. The chain joins TRBV5-1 to TRBJ2-7; 7 nucleotides align to TRBD1. This receptor was obtained from a female donor with breast cancer. Sequencing was performed on memory CD4+ T cells sorted from a lymph node. Described subset: memory CD4+ T cells, CD4+CD45RO+CD25-. The CDR3 coding sequence is TGCGCCAGCAGTCTGACAGGGCTTGACTACGAGCAGTACTTC. Its protein product is CASSLTGLDYEQYF.